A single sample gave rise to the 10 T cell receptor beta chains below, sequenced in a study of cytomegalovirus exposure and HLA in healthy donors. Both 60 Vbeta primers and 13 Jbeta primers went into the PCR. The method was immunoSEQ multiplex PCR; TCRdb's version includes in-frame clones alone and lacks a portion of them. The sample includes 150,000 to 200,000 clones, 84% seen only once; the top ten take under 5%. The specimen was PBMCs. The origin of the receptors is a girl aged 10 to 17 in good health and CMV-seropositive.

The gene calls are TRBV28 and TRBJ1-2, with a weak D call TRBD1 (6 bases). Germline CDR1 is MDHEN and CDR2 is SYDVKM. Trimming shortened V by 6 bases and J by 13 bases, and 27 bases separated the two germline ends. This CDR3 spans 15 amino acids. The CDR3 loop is CASRSRGTPGWGFTF. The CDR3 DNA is TGTGCCAGCAGATCCAGGGGCACCCCAGGGTGGGGTTTCACCTTC.

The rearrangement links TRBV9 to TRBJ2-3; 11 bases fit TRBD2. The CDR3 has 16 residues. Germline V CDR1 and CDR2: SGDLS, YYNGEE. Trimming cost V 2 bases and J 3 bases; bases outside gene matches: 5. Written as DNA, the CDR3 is TGTGCCAGCAGCGTTGGCACTAGCGGGGGTACAGATACGCAGTATTTT. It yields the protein CASSVGTSGGTDTQYF.

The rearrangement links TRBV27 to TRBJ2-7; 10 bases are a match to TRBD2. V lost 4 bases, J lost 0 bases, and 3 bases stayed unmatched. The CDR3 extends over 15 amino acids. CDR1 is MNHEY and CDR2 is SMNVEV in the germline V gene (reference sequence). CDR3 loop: CASSWVAGGSYEQYF. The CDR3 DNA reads TGTGCCAGCAGTTGGGTAGCGGGGGGCTCCTACGAGCAGTACTTC.

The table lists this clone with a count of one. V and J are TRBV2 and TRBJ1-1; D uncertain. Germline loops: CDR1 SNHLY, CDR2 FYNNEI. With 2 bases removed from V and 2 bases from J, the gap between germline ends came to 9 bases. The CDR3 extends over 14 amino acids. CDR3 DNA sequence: TGTGCCAGCAGTGAACAACAGTTTAACACTGAAGCTTTCTTT. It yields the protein CASSEQQFNTEAFF.

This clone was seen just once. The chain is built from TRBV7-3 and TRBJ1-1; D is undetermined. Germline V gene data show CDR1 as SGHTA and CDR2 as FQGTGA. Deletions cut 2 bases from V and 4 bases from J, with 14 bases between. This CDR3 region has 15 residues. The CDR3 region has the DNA TGTGCCAGCAGCTTATACCCAGGAGGTGCCACTGAAGCTTTCTTT. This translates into CASSLYPGGATEAFF.

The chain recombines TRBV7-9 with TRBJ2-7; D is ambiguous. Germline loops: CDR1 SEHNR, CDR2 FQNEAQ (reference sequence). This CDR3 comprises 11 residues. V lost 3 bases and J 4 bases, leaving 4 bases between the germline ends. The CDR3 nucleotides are TGTGCCAGCAGCTTGACATACGAGCAGTACTTC. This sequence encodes CASSLTYEQYF.

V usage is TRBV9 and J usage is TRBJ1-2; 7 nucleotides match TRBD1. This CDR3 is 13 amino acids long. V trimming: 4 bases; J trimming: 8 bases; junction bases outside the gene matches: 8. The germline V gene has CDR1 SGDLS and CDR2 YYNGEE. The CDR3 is CASSPGGIGGYTF. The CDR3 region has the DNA TGTGCCAGCAGCCCAGGGGGGATTGGCGGCTACACCTTC.

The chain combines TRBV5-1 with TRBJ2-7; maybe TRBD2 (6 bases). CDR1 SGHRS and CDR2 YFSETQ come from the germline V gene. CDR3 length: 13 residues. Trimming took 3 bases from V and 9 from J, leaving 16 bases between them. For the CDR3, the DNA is TGCGCCAGCAGCTCGGGACTCCCGTCGGGGCAGTACTTC. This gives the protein CASSSGLPSGQYF. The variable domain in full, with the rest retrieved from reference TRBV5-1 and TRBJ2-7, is KAGVTQTPRYLIKTRGQQVTLSCSPISGHRSVSWYQQTPGQGLQFLFEYFSETQRNKGNFPGRFSGRQFSNSRSEMNVSTLELGDSALYLCASSSGLPSGQYFGPGTRLTVT.

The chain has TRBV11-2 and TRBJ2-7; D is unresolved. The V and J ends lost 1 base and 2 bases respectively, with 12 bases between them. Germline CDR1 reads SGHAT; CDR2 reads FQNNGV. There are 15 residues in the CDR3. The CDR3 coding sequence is TGTGCCAGCAGCTTAGTCCCGCTAGTTGCCTACGAGCAGTACTTC. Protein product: CASSLVPLVAYEQYF.

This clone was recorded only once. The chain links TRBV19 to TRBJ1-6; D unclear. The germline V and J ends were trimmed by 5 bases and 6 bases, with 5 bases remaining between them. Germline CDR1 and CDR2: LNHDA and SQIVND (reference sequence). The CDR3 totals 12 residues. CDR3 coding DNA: TGTGCCAGTAGTTTTATTAATTCACCCCTCCACTTT. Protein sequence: CASSFINSPLHF.